A selection of T cell receptor beta chains follows, all from one sample in a study of CD8 T cells in Susac syndrome. TCRdb analysed the immunoSEQ multiplex PCR reads with MiXCR anew, one entry per CDR3 protein. The data show about 400,000 distinct CDR3 sequences, with around 83% seen just once and around 0.12% held by the top ten. The sequencing sample was made of CD8+ T cells from PBMCs. The receptors here all came from a human donor with multiple sclerosis. CDR3s include the opening cysteine and the closing phenylalanine or tryptophan. D genes are given only for firm matches. The size entry is marked missing in some rows and otherwise reads once, few, many or a size class.

clone_size	v_call	j_call	d_call	cdr3_nt	cdr3_aa
.	TRBV29-1	TRBJ2-7	.	TGCAGCGTTGCTGAGCCTTTGAGCGAGCAGTACTTC	CSVAEPLSEQYF
few	TRBV11-2	TRBJ2-3	.	TGTGCCAGCAGCCCCCTATCGGGACGAGGGTTGGATACGCAGTATTTT	CASSPLSGRGLDTQYF
few	TRBV20-1	TRBJ2-2	TRBD2	TGCAGTGCGGTTAGACTAGCGGCCCAGGACACCGGGGAGCTTTTTTTT	CSAVRLAAQDTGELFF
.	TRBV4-1	TRBJ1-4	.	TGCGCCAGCAGCCAAACAGTTAATGAAAAACTGTTTTTT	CASSQTVNEKLFF
.	TRBV3-1	TRBJ2-2	TRBD1	TGTGCCAGCAGCCATCGTTTTATCGGGACAGACGAGAACACCGGGGAGCTGTTTTTT	CASSHRFIGTDENTGELFF
.	TRBV6-5	TRBJ1-1	.	TGTGCCAGCAGTTACTCGTTCGGGGATCCCAAGAGGGGTGAAGCTTTCTTT	CASSYSFGDPKRGEAFF
.	TRBV7-2	TRBJ1-1	.	TGTGCCAGCAGCTTATACGACACCCCGAACACTGAAGCTTTCTTT	CASSLYDTPNTEAFF
.	TRBV2	TRBJ1-2	.	TGTGCCAGCAGTGATGGTACAGACCTCCTGGGTGGCTACACCTTC	CASSDGTDLLGGYTF
.	TRBV9	TRBJ2-1	.	TGTGCCAGCAGCGTAGACGGGACCCTCTACAATGAGCAGTTCTTC	CASSVDGTLYNEQFF
.	TRBV29-1	TRBJ1-1	.	TGCAGCGTTGAGAACAGTAGAACTGAAGCTTTCTTT	CSVENSRTEAFF
.	TRBV6-5	TRBJ2-1	TRBD2	TGTGCCAGCGGAAAGGACGGGGGGGCCAATGAGCAGTTCTTC	CASGKDGGANEQFF
.	TRBV6-5	TRBJ1-1	.	TGTGCCAGCAGTCCGGGGGACACCTTCACTGAAGCTTTCTTT	CASSPGDTFTEAFF
.	TRBV24-1	TRBJ1-2	.	TGTGCCACCATCACCGTCGGCTATGGCTACACCTTC	CATITVGYGYTF
.	TRBV9	TRBJ1-3	.	TGTGCCAGCAGCAACCGGGGGCCAGGAAACACCATATATTTT	CASSNRGPGNTIYF
.	TRBV12-3/TRBV12-4	TRBJ1-2	.	TGTGCCAGCAGTTTAGCGGGGGCAGATAACTATGGCTACACCTTC	CASSLAGADNYGYTF
.	TRBV7-9	TRBJ2-7	TRBD1	TGTGCCAGCAGCTCCACGGACAGGAGCTCCTACGAGCAGTACTTC	CASSSTDRSSYEQYF
.	TRBV20-1	TRBJ2-6	.	TGCAGTGCTAGTAGGACAAACTCTGGGGCCAACGTCCTGACTTTC	CSASRTNSGANVLTF
.	TRBV9	TRBJ2-1	.	TGTGCCAGCAGCGTAGCACAGGTTACTAACAATGAGCAGTTCTTC	CASSVAQVTNNEQFF
.	TRBV4-1	TRBJ1-1	.	TGCGCCAGCAGCCAAGCAGACAGGTCGATGAACACTGAAGCTTTCTTT	CASSQADRSMNTEAFF
.	TRBV7-2	TRBJ1-2	.	TGTGCCAGCAGCGCTTACAAGGGCGGGGGCTATGGCTACACCTTC	CASSAYKGGGYGYTF
.	TRBV7-9	TRBJ2-7	.	TGTGCCAGCGGTGGCAGCTTTCCCGAGCAGTACTTC	CASGGSFPEQYF
once	TRBV3-1	TRBJ1-1	.	TGTGCCAGCAGCTGGGACGGCTACACTGAAGTTTTCTTT	CASSWDGYTEVFF
.	TRBV11-2	TRBJ2-6	.	TGTGCCAGCAGCTTATCGGGCTTGGTCTCTGGGGCCAACGTCCTGACTTTC	CASSLSGLVSGANVLTF
.	TRBV4-1	TRBJ1-2	TRBD1	TGCGCCAGCAGCCAAGACGTTACAGGGGGGTATGGCTACACCTTC	CASSQDVTGGYGYTF
.	TRBV20-1	TRBJ2-1	.	TGCAGTGCTAGAGATGTACTGGGGGCCTCCTACAATGAGCAGTTCTTC	CSARDVLGASYNEQFF
few	TRBV25-1	TRBJ2-7	TRBD2	TGTGCCAGCAGTGCCGCGAGCGGGGGGACCATCTACGAGCAGTACTTC	CASSAASGGTIYEQYF
once	TRBV7-3	TRBJ2-3	.	TGTGCCAGCAGCCTGACGGGGTCGGGCACAGATACGCAGTATTTT	CASSLTGSGTDTQYF
.	TRBV30	TRBJ2-7	TRBD1	TGTGCCTGGAGTGTACTAGGACAGGCACCCTACGAGCAGTACTTC	CAWSVLGQAPYEQYF
.	TRBV12-3/TRBV12-4	TRBJ2-1	.	TGTGCCAGCAGCCCTCGAGTTCCACCTTACAATGAGCAGTTCTTC	CASSPRVPPYNEQFF
.	TRBV5-1	TRBJ2-1	TRBD2	TGCGCCAGCAGCTTTTTCTCCGGGGGGTTGGATGAGCAGTTCTTC	CASSFFSGGLDEQFF
.	TRBV5-1	TRBJ2-1	TRBD2	TGCGCCAGCAGGGGACTAGTTGGCTACAATGAGCAGTTCTTC	CASRGLVGYNEQFF
.	TRBV30	TRBJ1-2	.	TGTGCCTGGAGTGTAACTTTGATCTATGGCTACACCTTC	CAWSVTLIYGYTF
.	TRBV6-1	TRBJ1-1	TRBD1	TGTGCCAGCAGTGAATTGACAGGGGGCTTGGGTACTGAAGCTTTCTTT	CASSELTGGLGTEAFF
.	TRBV7-9	TRBJ1-1	.	TGTGCCAGCACCCCCCGCGCGTTCATGAACACTGAAGCTTTCTTT	CASTPRAFMNTEAFF
.	TRBV10-3	TRBJ2-2	.	TGTGCCATCAGTAAAAACTCCGGGACCTCAACCGGGGAGCTGTTTTTT	CAISKNSGTSTGELFF
once	TRBV2	TRBJ1-1	.	TGTGCCCCATACATGGTCAGGGAAGAGTACACTGAAGCTTTCTTT	CAPYMVREEYTEAFF
.	TRBV6-4	TRBJ2-3	.	TGTGCCAGCAGTGACGGTGGAGGGGTGTCAGATACGCAGTATTTT	CASSDGGGVSDTQYF
.	TRBV6-6	TRBJ2-2	TRBD1	TGTGCCAGCAGTAGCAGGGGGCGTGGGAACACCGGGGAGCTGTTTTTT	CASSSRGRGNTGELFF
.	TRBV13	TRBJ2-1	TRBD2	TGTGCCAGCAGCTCACTAGCGGGGGGGGACAATGAGCAGTTCTTC	CASSSLAGGDNEQFF
few	TRBV29-1	TRBJ2-1	.	TGCAGCGTTGAAGATTATGGGGCTCAGTTCTTC	CSVEDYGAQFF
.	TRBV27	TRBJ2-4	TRBD1	TGTGCCAGCAGTTCCCCGGGACAGGAGGCCAAAAACATTCAGTACTTC	CASSSPGQEAKNIQYF
few	TRBV5-6	TRBJ1-2	.	TGTGCCAGCAGCCTCTGGGACGATGGCTACACCTTC	CASSLWDDGYTF
.	TRBV28	TRBJ2-3	TRBD2	TGTGCCGGAGCGGGAGGGCCCGCCAGGGGCACAGATACGCAGTATTTT	CAGAGGPARGTDTQYF
.	TRBV30	TRBJ1-2	.	TGTGCCTGGAGTACCGAGGAGTACACCTTC	CAWSTEEYTF
.	TRBV27	TRBJ2-7	.	TGTGCCAGCAGTTCTACGACAGCGAGCTCCTACGAGCAGTACTTC	CASSSTTASSYEQYF
.	TRBV12-3/TRBV12-4	TRBJ1-2	.	TGTGCCAGCAGTTTACTGCCGGCCTCTCTCTCCCATAGCAATGGCTACACCTTC	CASSLLPASLSHSNGYTF
.	TRBV30	TRBJ2-1	.	TGTGCCTGGAGTGTACTACCCGGGGATTACAATGAGCAGTTCTTC	CAWSVLPGDYNEQFF
.	TRBV5-6	TRBJ1-5	.	TGTGCCAGCAGCTTGGCTCAGGGCAATCAGCCCCAGCATTTT	CASSLAQGNQPQHF
.	TRBV6-1	TRBJ2-1	.	TGTGCCAGCAGTGAAGCTTTACCCAATGAGCAGTTCTTC	CASSEALPNEQFF
few	TRBV11-2	TRBJ1-1	.	TGTGCCAGCAGCTTAAGCCACACGGCTTTCTTT	CASSLSHTAFF
few	TRBV29-1	TRBJ1-1	.	TGCAGCGTTGGGATGAACACTGAAGCTTTCTTT	CSVGMNTEAFF
few	TRBV5-1	TRBJ2-7	.	TGCGCCAGCTCCGAGTCGAGCGTCTCCTACGAGCAGTACTTC	CASSESSVSYEQYF
.	TRBV6-1	TRBJ1-1	.	TGTGCCAGCAGTGAACCGACCCTGTGGGTAACTGAAGCTTTCTTT	CASSEPTLWVTEAFF
few	TRBV2	TRBJ2-6	.	TGTGCCAGCAGACTAGGGGGGCAGGCTTTGACTTTC	CASRLGGQALTF
.	TRBV6-2/TRBV6-3	TRBJ1-1	.	TGTGCCAGCAGTTACACCCGCGCTGAAGCCTTCTTT	CASSYTRAEAFF